This T cell receptor (beta chain) was captured by sequencing in a study of response to subunit inactivated influenza vaccine. Germline V CDR1 and CDR2: MNHEY, SMNVEV (reference sequence). Trimming stripped 1 base from V and 8 bases from J, with 11 bases between. CDR3 length: 13 residues. One entry per CDR3 protein, called by TCRdb with MiXCR from the RT-PCR reads. The table has 550,000 to 800,000 distinct CDR3 sequences, approximately 15% seen once. Points from the study as a whole: Authors suggested that a seasonal influenza vaccination recruits few new T cells each time.

This clonotype was picked up a small number of times. The antigen remains undetermined. Source: PBMCs from blood, taken less than 15 days before vaccination. J is TRBJ1-2 and V is TRBV27; D not certain. This clonotype was obtained from a man between 50 and 59 years old who received an inactivated influenza vaccine. CDR3 protein: CASSLYSGEGYTF. As DNA, the CDR3 is TGTGCCAGCAGTTTATATTCGGGAGAAGGCTACACCTTC.